This entry lists 26 T cell receptor beta chains sequenced from one sample in a study of CD8 T cells in ankylosing spondylitis. One entry per CDR3 protein, called by TCRdb with MiXCR from the 5' RACE reads. This table has almost 250,000 distinct CDR3 sequences, over 30% appearing once. The sample consisted of blood, either unsorted or a sorted T cell fraction (not recorded which). These receptors were taken from a male donor with ankylosing spondylitis or in good health (not recorded which).

The chain combines TRBV29-1 with TRBJ2-1, with 12 nucleotides matching TRBD2. Germline values: CDR1 SQVTM, CDR2 ANQGSEA. J lost 0 bases, V lost 4 bases, and 4 bases had no gene match. The CDR3 spans 16 residues. CDR3 nucleotide sequence: TGCAGCGTTGCCCTAGCGGGGGGGAGCTCCTACAATGAGCAGTTCTTC. This sequence encodes CSVALAGGSSYNEQFF.

This sequence joins TRBV27 and TRBJ2-3, with TRBD2 matching 8 bases. V was pared by 4 bases and J by 2 bases, with 8 bases of the junction left unmatched. Germline V gene sequence: CDR1 MNHEY, CDR2 SMNVEV (reference sequence). CDR3 length equals 16 residues. The CDR3 sequence is CASSSLTSDYTDTQYF. CDR3 coding DNA: TGTGCCAGCAGTTCATTGACTAGCGACTACACAGATACGCAGTATTTT.

The J gene is TRBJ1-2, the V gene TRBV20-1, with 12 bases matching TRBD1. Per germline, CDR1 DFQATT and CDR2 SNEGSKA (reference sequence). J lost 6 bases, V lost 5 bases, and 4 bases had no gene match. The CDR3 has 13 amino acids. CDR3 residues: CSAGDRGLDGYTF. CDR3 DNA sequence: TGCAGTGCTGGGGACAGGGGGCTCGATGGCTACACCTTC.

The V and J genes are TRBV12-3 or TRBV12-4 and TRBJ2-5; D is perhaps TRBD2 (7 bases). The length of the CDR3 is 13 residues. V lost 6 bases to trimming and J lost 5 bases, with 13 bases between them. CDR3 region: CASSRGAQETQYF. The CDR3 DNA is TGTGCCAGCAGCCGGGGGGCTCAGGAGACCCAGTACTTC.

This clonotype was observed a few times. V and J are TRBV2 and TRBJ2-1, with TRBD1 as a possible D gene (6 bases). This CDR3 is 17 amino acids long. The germline V gene encodes CDR1 SNHLY and CDR2 FYNNEI. Trimming took off 0 bases at V and 3 bases at J, with 15 bases between the two ends. The CDR3 region is CASSEALGNRVYNEQFF. Written as DNA, the CDR3 is TGTGCCAGCAGTGAAGCTCTGGGGAACAGGGTCTACAATGAGCAGTTCTTC.

This clonotype was found a few times. This chain links TRBV20-1 with TRBJ1-4; tentatively, D is TRBD1 (5 bases). V lost 4 bases and J lost 5, with 17 bases in between. This CDR3 has 15 residues. Germline CDR1 is DFQATT and CDR2 is SNEGSKA (reference sequence). CDR3 DNA: TGCAGTGCTAAAGTCCGGGACCCAAGGAATGAAAAACTGTTTTTT. Translated: CSAKVRDPRNEKLFF.

This clonotype turned up a few times. This chain connects TRBV29-1 to TRBJ2-2; no firm D call. Germline V lookup: CDR1 SQVTM, CDR2 ANQGSEA. V lost 0 bases and J 4 bases, leaving 21 bases between the germline ends. The CDR3 contains 18 residues. The DNA of the CDR3 is TGCAGCGTTGAAGATCATCCAGCCCACCTAGGCCTCACCGGGGAGCTGTTTTTT. As protein: CSVEDHPAHLGLTGELFF.

As DNA, the CDR3 is TGCGCCAGCAATAAGGAAGCCGGGGAGCTGTTTTTT. Protein: CASNKEAGELFF. V usage is TRBV5-1 and J usage is TRBJ2-2; D not certain. The CDR3 length is 12 residues. V shed 6 bases and J shed 6 bases, with 9 bases lying between them. Germline V gene sequence: CDR1 SGHRS, CDR2 YFSETQ.

The chain joins TRBV12-3 or TRBV12-4 to TRBJ1-1; no reliable D call. The CDR3 consists of 15 residues. Trimming left V 6 bases short and J 0 bases short, with 14 bases between. The DNA for the CDR3 is TGTGCCAGCAGGCCTCTCAGGCTGATGAACACTGAAGCTTTCTTT. Its translation is CASRPLRLMNTEAFF.

This clonotype was seen a handful of times. The chain employs TRBV20-1 and TRBJ2-7, with 10 bases that match TRBD1. V dropped 1 base and J dropped 5; count of bases not matched to a gene: 8. Per germline, CDR1 DFQATT and CDR2 SNEGSKA (reference sequence). This CDR3 is built from 15 residues. CDR3 sequence: CSARAGTGDYDEQYF. The DNA of the CDR3 is TGCAGTGCTAGAGCCGGGACAGGGGATTACGACGAGCAGTACTTC.

CDR3 nucleotides: TGCAGTGCTAGTGATAGCGGTAGCGATAATTCACCCCTCCACTTT. The encoded protein is CSASDSGSDNSPLHF. V gene TRBV20-1 combines with J gene TRBJ1-6; no clear D gene. The CDR3 is made up of 15 amino acids. CDR1 and CDR2 from the germline V gene are DFQATT and SNEGSKA (reference sequence). V lost 3 bases and J 5 bases, leaving 14 bases between the germline ends.

In this sample, this clonotype turned up a few times. This chain joins TRBV7-9 and TRBJ1-1; D may be TRBD1 (5 bases). This CDR3 comprises 15 residues. Trimming shortened V by 4 bases and J by 0 bases, and 12 bases separated the two germline ends. Germline CDR1 reads SEHNR; CDR2 reads FQNEAQ (reference sequence). DNA for the CDR3: TGTGCCAGCAGCTCCCAGACAGACATGAACACTGAAGCTTTCTTT. Protein: CASSSQTDMNTEAFF.

A remark on this clonotype: One junction end does not reproduce the germline sequence, and a read error may be involved. The chain employs TRBV6-6 and TRBJ2-1; 7 bases are shared with TRBD2. There are 12 residues in the CDR3. The germline V gene encodes CDR1 MNHNY and CDR2 SVGAGI (reference sequence). CDR3 residues: CASTDNGSGRVF. CDR3 nucleotides: TGTGCCAGCACTGATAACGGATCGGGGAGGGTCTTC.

This clonotype was picked up a small number of times. V usage is TRBV29-1 and J usage is TRBJ2-5, with D perhaps matching TRBD2 (5 bases). The germline gives CDR1 SQVTM, CDR2 ANQGSEA. V was cut by 3 bases and J by 2 bases, with 16 bases left in between. This CDR3 spans 15 amino acids. The CDR3 nucleotides read TGCAGCGTTGATGCCCCTTTCCGGGGTCAAGAGACCCAGTACTTC. Translating it yields CSVDAPFRGQETQYF.

The chain has TRBV20-1 and TRBJ2-4, with D possibly called TRBD1 or TRBD2 (6 bases each). Trimming left V 0 bases short and J 7 bases short, with 19 bases between. Germline V gives CDR1 DFQATT, CDR2 SNEGSKA (reference sequence). This CDR3 spans 16 amino acids. CDR3 loop: CSARDGAGEEGNIQYF. The CDR3 DNA reads as TGCAGTGCTAGAGATGGGGCAGGGGAGGAGGGGAACATTCAGTACTTC.

This chain connects TRBV20-1 to TRBJ2-3; D is possibly TRBD1 or TRBD2 (6 bases each). The germline CDR1 and CDR2 sequences are DFQATT and SNEGSKA (reference sequence). The germline V and J ends were trimmed by 0 bases and 1 base, with 14 bases remaining between them. There are 16 residues in the CDR3. The CDR3 DNA follows: TGCAGTGCTAGAGATCTCCAGGGGACTCGCACAGATACGCAGTATTTT. It encodes CSARDLQGTRTDTQYF.

This clonotype has more than one count but fewer than ten. The chain is built from TRBV5-1 and TRBJ2-5; 7 bases line up with TRBD1. The trim removed 5 bases at V and 2 bases at J, leaving 3 bases unmatched. This CDR3 has 13 residues. The germline gives CDR1 SGHRS, CDR2 YFSETQ. In DNA, the CDR3 is TGCGCCAGCAGTAAGGGACAGCAAGAGACCCAGTACTTC. Translation gives CASSKGQQETQYF.

The V and J genes are TRBV12-3 or TRBV12-4 and TRBJ2-2; D may correspond to TRBD1 or TRBD2 (6 bases each). This CDR3 contains 14 residues. Trimming took off 4 bases at V and 6 bases at J, with 12 bases between the two ends. CDR3 sequence (DNA): TGTGCCAGCAGTTCGGAGGGGGGCCCCGGGGAGCTGTTTTTT. Encoded protein: CASSSEGGPGELFF.

This clonotype was seen many times. This chain joins TRBV6-5 and TRBJ2-7; unclear D gene. Germline V gene sequence: CDR1 MNHEY, CDR2 SVGAGI. V was shortened by 3 bases and J by 3 bases, with 12 bases between the two germline ends. This CDR3 spans 14 amino acids. CDR3 amino acids: CASSYTAVGYEQYF. CDR3 coding DNA: TGTGCCAGCAGTTATACGGCAGTAGGCTACGAGCAGTACTTC.

Ten or more counts support this clonotype. This chain links TRBV20-1 with TRBJ2-3, with TRBD1 as a possible D gene (5 bases). The CDR3 runs 12 residues. V lost 6 bases and J lost 4, with 11 bases in between. The V gene's germline CDR1 is DFQATT and CDR2 SNEGSKA (reference sequence). CDR3 bases: TGCAGTGCGTACAGGAAGGCAGATACGCAGTATTTT. Protein: CSAYRKADTQYF.

This sequence joins TRBV6-5 and TRBJ2-7, with 9 bases aligning to TRBD2. V lost 0 bases, J lost 3 bases, and 3 bases stayed unmatched. Germline V gene lookup returns CDR1 MNHEY and CDR2 SVGAGI. The CDR3 sequence is 15 residues long. This CDR3 reads CASSYSTSGNYEQYF. The CDR3 DNA is TGTGCCAGCAGTTACTCGACTAGCGGAAACTACGAGCAGTACTTC.

The chain carries TRBV28 and TRBJ2-3; D is uncertain. Germline-derived CDR1 and CDR2 are MDHEN and SYDVKM. V lost 5 bases and J 9 bases, leaving 18 bases between the germline ends. This CDR3 spans 14 amino acids. The CDR3, as DNA: TGTGCCAGCAGTCCCATATCCTCCTCGGACACGCAGTATTTT. Translated: CASSPISSSDTQYF.

This chain uses TRBV29-1 with TRBJ2-3; D gene ambiguous. The CDR3 covers 14 residues. The V end lost 6 bases, the J end lost 2 bases, and 15 bases lay between the germline ends. CDR1 SQVTM and CDR2 ANQGSEA come from the germline V gene. CDR3 protein: CSVDAERFTDTQYF. CDR3 nucleotides: TGCAGCGTCGACGCCGAAAGATTCACAGATACGCAGTATTTT.

V is TRBV20-1 and J is TRBJ2-1, with 11 bases matching TRBD2. Germline-derived CDR1 and CDR2 are DFQATT and SNEGSKA (reference sequence). The J segment lost 6 bases and the V segment lost 6 bases, leaving 10 bases of the junction unmatched. The CDR3 totals 15 residues. In DNA, the CDR3 is TGCAGTGCCGGAAAGACTAGCGGGGCAGTCAATGAGCAGTTCTTC. Protein: CSAGKTSGAVNEQFF.

This chain links TRBV12-3 or TRBV12-4 with TRBJ2-2; a possible D gene is TRBD2 (5 bases). V shed 6 bases and J shed 3 bases, with 20 bases lying between them. This CDR3 comprises 17 residues. Here the CDR3 DNA reads TGTGCCAGCAGCTCCGTAGGACTCGCGGTAGACACCGGGGAGCTGTTTTTT. This gives the protein CASSSVGLAVDTGELFF.

V is TRBV15 and J is TRBJ2-5; 7 positions agree with TRBD2. CDR1 and CDR2 from the germline V gene are LNHNV and YYDKDF (reference sequence). The CDR3 contains 18 residues. V gave up 0 bases and J gave up 2 bases; unmatched junction bases: 12. For the CDR3, the DNA is TGTGCCACCAGCAGAGAATCAGCGGGGCGATGGTTACAAGAGACCCAGTACTTC. As protein: CATSRESAGRWLQETQYF. The whole variable domain, remainder taken from reference TRBV15 and TRBJ2-5, is DAMVIQNPRYQVTQFGKPVTLSCSQTLNHNVMYWYQQKSSQAPKLLFHYYDKDFNNEADTPDNFQSRRPNTSFCFLDIRSPGLGDTAMYLCATSRESAGRWLQETQYFGPGTRLLVL.